The 21 T cell receptor beta chains below come from one sample, sequenced in a study of blood T cell repertoires in COVID-19. The assay was immunoSEQ multiplex PCR, and TCRdb's table has in-frame clones only and misses some. This table holds under 150,000 clones, around 89% found once. Sequencing input: peripheral blood. The receptors come from a human donor in a cohort sampled during active COVID-19.

The chain links TRBV29-1 to TRBJ2-5, with D possibly matching TRBD2 (6 bases). Trimming shortened V by 1 base and J by 4 bases, and 16 bases separated the two germline ends. The CDR3 loop spans 15 amino acids. Germline V gives CDR1 SQVTM, CDR2 ANQGSEA. CDR3 amino acids: CSVEAPTGVRETQYF. The CDR3 nucleotides read TGCAGCGTTGAAGCCCCGACGGGGGTGAGAGAGACCCAGTACTTC.

CDR3 sequence reads: CASSPPGEAQPQHF. The CDR3 DNA is TGTGCCAGCAGCCCGCCGGGAGAAGCACAGCCCCAGCATTTT. The chain couples TRBV7-2 to TRBJ1-5; D not resolved. The CDR3 is 14 amino acids. Per germline, CDR1 SGHTA and CDR2 FQGNSA. The V and J ends lost 5 bases and 7 bases respectively, with 15 bases between them.

CDR3 in DNA: TGTGCCAGCAGCCAGCTAGGGGCGACCGGGGAGCTGTTTTTT. It translates to CASSQLGATGELFF. This chain joins TRBV3-1 (or the pseudogene TRBV3-2) and TRBJ2-2, with D possibly matching TRBD1 (5 bases). The CDR3 has 14 amino acids. Between the trimmed V and J ends, which lost 3 bases and 5 bases, there was a span of 10 bases. The V gene's germline CDR1 is LGHDT and CDR2 YNNKEL (reference sequence).

V usage is TRBV20-1 and J usage is TRBJ2-7, with 7 bases identical to TRBD1. The length of the CDR3 is 11 residues. CDR1 is DFQATT and CDR2 is SNEGSKA in the germline V gene (reference sequence). The trim removed 2 bases at V and 7 bases at J, leaving 2 bases unmatched. The CDR3 DNA reads TGCAGTGCTAGACCGGGACAGGAGCAGTACTTC. As protein: CSARPGQEQYF.

The chain employs TRBV10-2 and TRBJ1-2; D is ambiguous. Germline CDR1 is WSHSY and CDR2 is SAAADI. CDR3 length: 14 amino acids. Trimming left V 0 bases short and J 8 bases short, with 13 bases between. The CDR3 nucleotides are TGCGCCAGCAGTGAGTCGTTGGCCCGGGAGGGCTACACCTTC. Its protein is CASSESLAREGYTF.

This clone was seen once. The V and J genes are TRBV18 and TRBJ2-2, with D tentatively TRBD1 (7 bases). The germline V and J ends were trimmed by 6 bases and 5 bases, with 22 bases remaining between them. The CDR3 contains 17 residues. Germline lookup yields CDR1 KGHSH and CDR2 LQKENI. In DNA form, the CDR3 reads TGTGCCAGCTCTCGGGACAGACGAGGAGGGGAAACCGGGGAGCTGTTTTTT. It is translated as CASSRDRRGGETGELFF.

The gene calls are TRBV12-3 or TRBV12-4 and TRBJ2-7; the match to TRBD1 covers 9 bases. The junction had 3 bases not matched to a gene; V was cut back by 3 bases and J by 6 bases. The CDR3 contains 13 residues. The CDR3 nucleotides read TGTGCCAGCAGTTTTGGGACAGGGACCGAGCAGTACTTC. Translated: CASSFGTGTEQYF.

The gene calls are TRBV9 and TRBJ2-5, with 8 bases matching TRBD2. The junction had 6 bases not matched to a gene; V was cut back by 4 bases and J by 4 bases. Germline CDR1 and CDR2: SGDLS and YYNGEE. This CDR3 comprises 14 residues. The CDR3 coding sequence is TGTGCCAGCAGCTCATCGGGAGGGCTAGAGACCCAGTACTTC. Protein: CASSSSGGLETQYF.

The chain has TRBV7-3 and TRBJ1-1, with a weak D call TRBD1 (5 bases). This CDR3 is built from 17 residues. The V and J ends lost 5 bases and 4 bases respectively, with 23 bases between them. Germline V gives CDR1 SGHTA, CDR2 FQGTGA. Written as DNA, the CDR3 is TGTGCCAGCAGCCCCCTCGGCAGGGAACCCCACGTCACTGAAGCTTTCTTT. Residues: CASSPLGREPHVTEAFF.

This chain connects TRBV5-1 to TRBJ1-1; possible D gene TRBD1, 6 bases. V was clipped by 3 bases and J by 1 base, with 10 bases between them. The CDR3 totals 14 residues. Germline values: CDR1 SGHRS, CDR2 YFSETQ. Written as DNA, the CDR3 is TGCGCCAGCAGCTGGGGACAAGAGAACACTGAAGCTTTCTTT. Translating gives CASSWGQENTEAFF.

This chain connects TRBV14 to TRBJ2-3, with TRBD2 matching 10 bases. Germline V gene data show CDR1 as SGHDN and CDR2 as FVKESK. V lost 4 bases and J lost 8; bases outside the gene matches: 18. The CDR3 contains 18 residues. The CDR3 DNA sequence: TGTGCCAGCAGCCTTACTACTAGCGGGGCGACTCTATATGGTACGCAGTATTTT. Translated: CASSLTTSGATLYGTQYF.

This chain joins TRBV18 and TRBJ1-1; D is perhaps TRBD1 (6 bases). In germline, CDR1 is KGHSH, CDR2 LQKENI. This CDR3 spans 15 amino acids. Deletions cut 2 bases from V and 2 bases from J, with 12 bases between. The CDR3, as DNA: TGTGCCAGCTCACCAGGACAGATACCAAACACTGAAGCTTTCTTT. The encoded protein is CASSPGQIPNTEAFF.

V usage is TRBV9 and J usage is TRBJ1-3; D unresolved. With 0 bases removed from V and 4 bases from J, the gap between germline ends came to 5 bases. The CDR3 length is 13 residues. The germline V gene encodes CDR1 SGDLS and CDR2 YYNGEE. The CDR3 sequence: CASSVDRGNTIYF. The CDR3 region has the DNA TGTGCCAGCAGCGTAGATAGAGGAAACACCATATATTTT.

CDR3 bases: TGTGCCAGCAGCTTACCCTCGGGACTAGCGGGGTCCGGGGAGCTGTTTTTT. Protein sequence: CASSLPSGLAGSGELFF. This chain uses TRBV7-3 with TRBJ2-2; 13 bases agree with TRBD2. The CDR3 has 17 amino acids. Trimming removed 2 bases from V and 6 bases from J; junction bases left unmatched: 6. In germline, CDR1 is SGHTA, CDR2 FQGTGA.

The chain carries TRBV6-5 and TRBJ1-5, with a weak D call TRBD1 (6 bases). Trimming took 4 bases from V and 10 from J, leaving 14 bases between them. Germline V gene data show CDR1 as MNHEY and CDR2 as SVGAGI. The CDR3 is 13 amino acids. CDR3 in amino acids: CASSFRTEFPQHF. The CDR3 DNA reads TGTGCCAGCAGTTTCAGGACAGAATTCCCCCAGCATTTT.

The V and J genes are TRBV18 and TRBJ2-1, with 7 nucleotides matching TRBD1. Germline assignment: CDR1 KGHSH and CDR2 LQKENI. The CDR3 extends over 13 amino acids. Trimming removed 6 bases from V and 4 bases from J; junction bases left unmatched: 3. CDR3 DNA: TGTGCCAGCTCGCAGACAGGGTACAATGAGCAGTTCTTC. Translation gives CASSQTGYNEQFF.

This chain uses TRBV7-2 with TRBJ1-2; no definite D call. CDR3 length equals 13 residues. V was clipped by 2 bases and J by 2 bases, with 6 bases between them. Germline-derived CDR1 and CDR2 are SGHTA and FQGNSA. This chain's CDR3 is CASSLNSNYGYTF. For the CDR3, the DNA is TGTGCCAGCAGCTTAAACTCGAACTATGGCTACACCTTC.

This clone was counted a single time. This chain joins TRBV5-4 and TRBJ1-4, with a possible D match to TRBD1 (5 bases). V was pared by 4 bases and J by 3 bases, with 13 bases between. This CDR3 region has 15 residues. Germline values: CDR1 SGHNT, CDR2 YYREEE (reference sequence). CDR3 nucleotides: TGTGCCAGCAGCACCCGCCAGGGCCCTAATGAAAAACTGTTTTTT. It is translated as CASSTRQGPNEKLFF.

The chain recombines TRBV19 with TRBJ1-1; maybe TRBD1 (6 bases). The germline CDR1 and CDR2 sequences are LNHDA and SQIVND (reference sequence). This CDR3 spans 15 amino acids. V dropped 8 bases and J dropped 0 bases, with 16 bases sitting between them. CDR3 DNA: TGTGCCAGTCGCCCCAGGGGCGGTATGAACACTGAAGCTTTCTTT. This codes for CASRPRGGMNTEAFF.

The chain recombines TRBV7-3 with TRBJ2-7, with D perhaps matching TRBD1 (5 bases). Trimming left V 2 bases short and J 0 bases short, with 11 bases between. The CDR3 runs 15 residues. Per germline, CDR1 SGHTA and CDR2 FQGTGA. CDR3 residues: CASSLAPGYSYEQYF. CDR3 in DNA: TGTGCCAGCAGCTTAGCCCCAGGGTACTCCTACGAGCAGTACTTC.

This chain uses TRBV11-2 with TRBJ2-2, with TRBD2 matching 9 bases. The CDR3 totals 16 residues. With V trimmed by 3 bases and J by 5 bases, 7 bases remained unmatched. Germline V gives CDR1 SGHAT, CDR2 FQNNGV. In DNA, the CDR3 is TGTGCCAGCAGCTTGGCGGGGGGGACAAGAACCGGGGAGCTGTTTTTT. It codes for CASSLAGGTRTGELFF. The variable domain in full, with the rest retrieved from reference TRBV11-2 and TRBJ2-2, is EAGVAQSPRYKIIEKRQSVAFWCNPISGHATLYWYQQILGQGPKLLIQFQNNGVVDDSQLPKDRFSAERLKGVDSTLKIQPAKLEDSAVYLCASSLAGGTRTGELFFGEGSRLTVL.